The TCR beta chain described here comes from a study of shared clonotypes between healthy human individuals. The CDR3 is 13 amino acids. Germline V gene lookup returns CDR1 MDHEN and CDR2 SYDVKM. V lost 4 bases and J lost 7, with 13 bases in between. The data were produced by immunoSEQ multiplex PCR, yet TCRdb's version contains in-frame clones alone and is incomplete. In the table there are about 2.4 million clones, under 95% of which are singletons. The receptor's source is a man aged 18 to 29 in good health. Some clones in this sample may be carry-over from other donors' samples. Source material: naive CD4+ T cells from PBMCs. The subset is: CD45RA+ positively selected. The rearrangement links TRBV28 to TRBJ1-2; D uncertain. The CDR3 bases are TGTGCCAGCAGTTCGGTATTGGGGATTGGCTACACCTTC. This gives the protein CASSSVLGIGYTF.